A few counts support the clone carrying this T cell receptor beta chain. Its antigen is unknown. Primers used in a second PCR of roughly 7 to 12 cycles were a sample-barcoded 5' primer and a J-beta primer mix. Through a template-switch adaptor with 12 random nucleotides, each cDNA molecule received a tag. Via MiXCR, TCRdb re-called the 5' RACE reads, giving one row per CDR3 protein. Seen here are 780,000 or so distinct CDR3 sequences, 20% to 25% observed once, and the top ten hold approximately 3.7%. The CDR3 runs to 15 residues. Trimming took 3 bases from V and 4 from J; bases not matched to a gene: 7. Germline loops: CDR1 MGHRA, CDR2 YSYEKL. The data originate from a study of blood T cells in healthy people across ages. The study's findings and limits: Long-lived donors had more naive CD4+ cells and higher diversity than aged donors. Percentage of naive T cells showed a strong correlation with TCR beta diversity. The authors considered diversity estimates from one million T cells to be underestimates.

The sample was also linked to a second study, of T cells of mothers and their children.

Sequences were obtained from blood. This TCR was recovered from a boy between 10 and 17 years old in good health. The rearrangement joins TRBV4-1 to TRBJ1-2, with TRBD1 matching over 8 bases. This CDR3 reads CASSHPGQAPYGYTF. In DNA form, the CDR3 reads TGCGCCAGCAGCCACCCGGGACAGGCCCCCTATGGCTACACCTTC.